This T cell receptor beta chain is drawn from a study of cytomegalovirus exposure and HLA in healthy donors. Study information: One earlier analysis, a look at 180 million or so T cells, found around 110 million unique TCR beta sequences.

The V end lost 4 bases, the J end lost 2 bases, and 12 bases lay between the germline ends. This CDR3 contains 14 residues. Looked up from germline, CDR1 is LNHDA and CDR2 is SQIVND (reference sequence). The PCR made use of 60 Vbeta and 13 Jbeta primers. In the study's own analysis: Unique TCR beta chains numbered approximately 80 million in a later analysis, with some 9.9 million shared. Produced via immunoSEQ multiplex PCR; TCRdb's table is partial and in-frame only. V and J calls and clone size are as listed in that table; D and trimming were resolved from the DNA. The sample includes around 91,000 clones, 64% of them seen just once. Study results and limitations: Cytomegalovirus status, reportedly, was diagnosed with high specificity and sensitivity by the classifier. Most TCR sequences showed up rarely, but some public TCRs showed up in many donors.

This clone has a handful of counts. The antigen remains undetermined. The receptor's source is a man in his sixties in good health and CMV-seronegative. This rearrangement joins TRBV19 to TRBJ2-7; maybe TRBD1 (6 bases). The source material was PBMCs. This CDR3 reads CASSSRDTTYEQYF. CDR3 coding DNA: TGTGCCAGTAGTAGTAGGGACACTACCTACGAGCAGTACTTC. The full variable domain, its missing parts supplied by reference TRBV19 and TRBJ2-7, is DGGITQSPKYLFRKEGQNVTLSCEQNLNHDAMYWYRQDPGQGLRLIYYSQIVNDFQKGDIAEGYSVSREKKESFPLTVTSAQKNPTAFYLCASSSRDTTYEQYFGPGTRLTVT.